The sequence of this T cell receptor (beta chain) was determined in a study of blood T cells in healthy people across ages. For the second PCR, which ran for about 6 to 11 cycles, a sample-barcoded 5' primer and a J-beta primer mix were used. TCRdb recomputed calls from the 5' RACE reads with MiXCR, one row per CDR3 protein. The sample lists around 1,900,000 distinct CDR3 sequences, 39% occurring once. The ends lost 1 base at V and 2 bases at J; junction bases unmatched: 5. The CDR3 is made up of 15 amino acids. Germline V gene lookup returns CDR1 SGHRS and CDR2 YFSETQ. The sequence derives from a human donor in good health. The sequencing sample was made of blood. The chain carries TRBV5-1 and TRBJ2-5, with 7 bases that match TRBD1. CDR3 sequence: CASSLWGQFQETQYF. CDR3 DNA: TGCGCCAGCAGCTTGTGGGGACAGTTTCAAGAGACCCAGTACTTC.